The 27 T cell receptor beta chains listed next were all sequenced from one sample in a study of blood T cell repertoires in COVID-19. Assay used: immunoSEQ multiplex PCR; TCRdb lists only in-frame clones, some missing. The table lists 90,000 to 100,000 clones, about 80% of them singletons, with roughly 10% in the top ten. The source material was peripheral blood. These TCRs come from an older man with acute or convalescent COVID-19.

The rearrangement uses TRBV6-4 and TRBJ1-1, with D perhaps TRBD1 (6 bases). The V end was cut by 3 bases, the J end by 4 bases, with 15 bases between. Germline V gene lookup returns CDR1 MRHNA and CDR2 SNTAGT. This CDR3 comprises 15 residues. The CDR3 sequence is CASSESHTGFTEAFF. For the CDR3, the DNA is TGTGCCAGCAGTGAATCCCATACAGGGTTCACTGAAGCTTTCTTT.

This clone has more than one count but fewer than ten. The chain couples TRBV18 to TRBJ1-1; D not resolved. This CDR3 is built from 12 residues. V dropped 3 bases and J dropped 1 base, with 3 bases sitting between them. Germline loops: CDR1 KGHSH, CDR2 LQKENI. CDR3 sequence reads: CASSPRNTEAFF. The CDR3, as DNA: TGTGCCAGCTCACCGCGGAACACTGAAGCTTTCTTT.

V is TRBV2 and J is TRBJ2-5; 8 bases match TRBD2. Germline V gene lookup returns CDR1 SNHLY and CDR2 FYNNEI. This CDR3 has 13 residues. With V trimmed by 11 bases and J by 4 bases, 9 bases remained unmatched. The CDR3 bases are TGTGCCGGAAAGGAGACTAGCGTAGAGACCCAGTACTTC. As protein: CAGKETSVETQYF.

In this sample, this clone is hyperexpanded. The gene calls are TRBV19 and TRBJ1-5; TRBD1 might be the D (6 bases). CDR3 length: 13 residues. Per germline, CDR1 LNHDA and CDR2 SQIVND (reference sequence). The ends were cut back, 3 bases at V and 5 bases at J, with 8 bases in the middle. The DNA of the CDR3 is TGTGCCAGTAGTATTTACAGGGATCAGCCCCAGCATTTT. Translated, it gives CASSIYRDQPQHF. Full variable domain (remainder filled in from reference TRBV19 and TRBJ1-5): DGGITQSPKYLFRKEGQNVTLSCEQNLNHDAMYWYRQDPGQGLRLIYYSQIVNDFQKGDIAEGYSVSREKKESFPLTVTSAQKNPTAFYLCASSIYRDQPQHFGDGTRLSIL.

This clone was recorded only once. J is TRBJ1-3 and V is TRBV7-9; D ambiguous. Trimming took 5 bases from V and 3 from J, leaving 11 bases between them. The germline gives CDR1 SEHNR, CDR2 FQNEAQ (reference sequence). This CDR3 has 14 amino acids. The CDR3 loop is CASSQVEGGNTIYF. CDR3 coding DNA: TGTGCCAGCAGCCAAGTGGAGGGTGGAAACACCATATATTTT.

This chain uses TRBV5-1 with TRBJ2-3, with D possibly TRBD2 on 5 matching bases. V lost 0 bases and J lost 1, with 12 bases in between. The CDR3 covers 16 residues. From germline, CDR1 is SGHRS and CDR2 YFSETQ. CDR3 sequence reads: CASSLAGMEGTDTQYF. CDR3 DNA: TGCGCCAGCAGCTTGGCCGGGATGGAAGGCACAGATACGCAGTATTTT.

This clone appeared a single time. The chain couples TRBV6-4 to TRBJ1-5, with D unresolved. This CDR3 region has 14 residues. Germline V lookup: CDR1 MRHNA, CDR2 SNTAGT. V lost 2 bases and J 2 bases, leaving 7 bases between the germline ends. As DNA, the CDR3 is TGTGCCAGCAGTGACGAGGCAGGCAATCAGCCCCAGCATTTT. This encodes CASSDEAGNQPQHF.

The CDR3 bases are TGTGCCAGTAGACCCGGCGGGGGACCAGATACGCAGTATTTT. Its translation: CASRPGGGPDTQYF. The chain uses TRBV19 and TRBJ2-3; 7 bases align to TRBD2. The CDR3 covers 14 residues. V dropped 6 bases and J dropped 4; count of bases not matched to a gene: 7. In germline, CDR1 is LNHDA, CDR2 SQIVND (reference sequence).

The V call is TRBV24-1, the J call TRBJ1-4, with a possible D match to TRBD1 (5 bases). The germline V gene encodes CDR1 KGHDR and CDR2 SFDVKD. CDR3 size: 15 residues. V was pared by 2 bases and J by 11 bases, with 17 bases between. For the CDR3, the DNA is TGTGCCACCAGTGATTCCGGGCAGGGAAGTGAGAAACTGTTTTTT. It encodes CATSDSGQGSEKLFF.

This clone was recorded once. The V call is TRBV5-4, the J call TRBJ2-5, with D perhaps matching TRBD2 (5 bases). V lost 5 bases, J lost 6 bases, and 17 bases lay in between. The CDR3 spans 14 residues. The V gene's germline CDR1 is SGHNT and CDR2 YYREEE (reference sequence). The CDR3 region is CASSPRGSDQTQYF. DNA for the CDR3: TGTGCCAGCAGTCCCCGAGGGTCAGACCAGACCCAGTACTTC.

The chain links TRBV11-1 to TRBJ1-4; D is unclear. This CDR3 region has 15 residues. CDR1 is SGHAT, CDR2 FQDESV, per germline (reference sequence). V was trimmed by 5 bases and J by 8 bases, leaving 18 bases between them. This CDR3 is CASSSGVRRGEKLFF. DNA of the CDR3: TGTGCCAGCAGCAGCGGGGTCCGACGAGGCGAAAAACTGTTTTTT.

CDR3 bases: TGTGCCAGCAGCTTAGCGCTAGGAGGGTCGCTATCCTACGAGCAGTACTTC. Translation: CASSLALGGSLSYEQYF. The chain carries TRBV11-1 and TRBJ2-7; a weak D match, TRBD2 (6 bases). V was pared by 0 bases and J by 1 base, with 16 bases between. The CDR3 runs 17 residues. Germline CDR1 SGHAT, CDR2 FQDESV (reference sequence).

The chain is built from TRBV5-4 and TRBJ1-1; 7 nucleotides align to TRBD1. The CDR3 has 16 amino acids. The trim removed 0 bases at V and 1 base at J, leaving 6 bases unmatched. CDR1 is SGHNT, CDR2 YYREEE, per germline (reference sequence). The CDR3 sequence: CASSLASGQSNTEAFF. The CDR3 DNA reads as TGTGCCAGCAGCTTGGCCTCGGGACAGTCGAACACTGAAGCTTTCTTT. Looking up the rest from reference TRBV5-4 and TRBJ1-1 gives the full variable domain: ETGVTQSPTHLIKTRGQQVTLRCSSQSGHNTVSWYQQALGQGPQFIFQYYREEENGRGNFPPRFSGLQFPNYSSELNVNALELDDSALYLCASSLASGQSNTEAFFGQGTRLTVV.

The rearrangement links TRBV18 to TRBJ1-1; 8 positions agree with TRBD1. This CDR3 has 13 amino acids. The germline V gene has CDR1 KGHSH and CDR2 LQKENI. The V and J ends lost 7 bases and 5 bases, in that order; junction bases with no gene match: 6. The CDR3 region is CASYTGGRTEAFF. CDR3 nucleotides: TGTGCCAGCTATACAGGGGGTAGGACTGAAGCTTTCTTT.

CDR3 sequence reads: CASRTDRVHEQFF. CDR3 sequence (DNA): TGTGCCAGCAGAACCGACAGGGTCCATGAGCAGTTCTTC. The rearrangement joins TRBV27 to TRBJ2-1; 7 bases are shared with TRBD1. CDR3 length: 13 amino acids. Losses at the gene ends were 6 bases for V and 8 bases for J; bases not matched to a gene: 7. The germline CDR1 and CDR2 sequences are MNHEY and SMNVEV (reference sequence).

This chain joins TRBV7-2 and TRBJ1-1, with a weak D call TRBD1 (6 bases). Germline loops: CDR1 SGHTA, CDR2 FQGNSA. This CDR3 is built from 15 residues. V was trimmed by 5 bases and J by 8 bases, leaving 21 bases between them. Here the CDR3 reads CASSQPTGARAEAFF. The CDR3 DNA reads TGTGCCAGCAGCCAACCGACAGGCGCAAGGGCCGAAGCTTTCTTT.

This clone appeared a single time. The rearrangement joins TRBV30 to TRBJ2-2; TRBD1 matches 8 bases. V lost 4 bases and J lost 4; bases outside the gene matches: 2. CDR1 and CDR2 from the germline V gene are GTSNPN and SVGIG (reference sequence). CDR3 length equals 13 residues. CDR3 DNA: TGTGCCTGGATGGGACAGGCCACCGGGGAGCTGTTTTTT. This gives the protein CAWMGQATGELFF.

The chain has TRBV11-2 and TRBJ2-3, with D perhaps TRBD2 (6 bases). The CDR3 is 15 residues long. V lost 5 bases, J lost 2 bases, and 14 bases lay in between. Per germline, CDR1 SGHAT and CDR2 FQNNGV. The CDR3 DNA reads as TGTGCCAGCAGCCCGGCGACTAGGAACACAGATACGCAGTATTTT. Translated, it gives CASSPATRNTDTQYF.

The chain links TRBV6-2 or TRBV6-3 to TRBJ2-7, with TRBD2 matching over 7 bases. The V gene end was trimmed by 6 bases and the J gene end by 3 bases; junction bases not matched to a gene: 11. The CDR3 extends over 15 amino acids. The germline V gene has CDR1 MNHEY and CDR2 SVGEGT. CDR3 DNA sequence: TGTGCCAGCAGCCTCCAACTCGGGGGGTTCTACGAGCAGTACTTC. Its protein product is CASSLQLGGFYEQYF.

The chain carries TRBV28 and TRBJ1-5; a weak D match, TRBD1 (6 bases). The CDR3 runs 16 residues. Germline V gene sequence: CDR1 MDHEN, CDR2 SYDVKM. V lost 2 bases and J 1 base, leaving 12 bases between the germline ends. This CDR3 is CASSLLDSTSNQPQHF. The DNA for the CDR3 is TGTGCCAGCAGTTTACTGGACAGTACCAGCAATCAGCCCCAGCATTTT. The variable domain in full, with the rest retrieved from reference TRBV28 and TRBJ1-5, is DVKVTQSSRYLVKRTGEKVFLECVQDMDHENMFWYRQDPGLGLRLIYFSYDVKMKEKGDIPEGYSVSREKKERFSLILESASTNQTSMYLCASSLLDSTSNQPQHFGDGTRLSIL.

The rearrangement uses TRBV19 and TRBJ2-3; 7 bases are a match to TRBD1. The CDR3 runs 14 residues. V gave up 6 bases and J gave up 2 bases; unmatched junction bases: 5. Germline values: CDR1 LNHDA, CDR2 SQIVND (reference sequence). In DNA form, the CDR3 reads TGTGCCAGTAGGGAGGACAGGATCACAGATACGCAGTATTTT. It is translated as CASREDRITDTQYF.

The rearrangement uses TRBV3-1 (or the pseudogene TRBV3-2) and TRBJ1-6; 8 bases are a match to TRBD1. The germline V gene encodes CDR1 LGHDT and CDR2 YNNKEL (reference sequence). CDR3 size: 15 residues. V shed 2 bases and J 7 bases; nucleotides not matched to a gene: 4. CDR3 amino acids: CASSQNSGGNSPLHF. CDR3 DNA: TGTGCCAGCAGCCAAAATTCAGGGGGCAATTCACCCCTCCACTTT.

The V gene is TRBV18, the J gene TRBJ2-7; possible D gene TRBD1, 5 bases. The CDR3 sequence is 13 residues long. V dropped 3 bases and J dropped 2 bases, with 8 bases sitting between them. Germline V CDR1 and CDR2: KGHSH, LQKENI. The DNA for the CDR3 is TGTGCCAGCTCACCGACAGCTACCTACGAGCAGTACTTC. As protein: CASSPTATYEQYF.

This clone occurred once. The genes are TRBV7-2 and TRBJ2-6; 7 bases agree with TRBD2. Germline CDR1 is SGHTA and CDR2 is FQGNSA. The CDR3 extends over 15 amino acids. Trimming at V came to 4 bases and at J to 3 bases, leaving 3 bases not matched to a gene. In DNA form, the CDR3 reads TGTGCCAGCAGCTCCGGGGGGTTTGGGGCCAACGTCCTGACTTTC. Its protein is CASSSGGFGANVLTF.

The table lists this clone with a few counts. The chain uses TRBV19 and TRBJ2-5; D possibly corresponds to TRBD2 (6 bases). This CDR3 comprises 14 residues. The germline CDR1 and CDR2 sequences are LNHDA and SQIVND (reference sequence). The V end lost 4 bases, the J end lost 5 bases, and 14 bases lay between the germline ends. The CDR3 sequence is CASSSGASGETQYF. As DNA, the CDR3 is TGTGCCAGTAGTAGCGGGGCCTCCGGGGAGACCCAGTACTTC.

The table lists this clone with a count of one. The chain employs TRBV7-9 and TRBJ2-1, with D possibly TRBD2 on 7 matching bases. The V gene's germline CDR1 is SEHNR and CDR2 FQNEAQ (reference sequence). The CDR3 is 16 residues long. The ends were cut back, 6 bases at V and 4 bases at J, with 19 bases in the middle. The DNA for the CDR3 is TGTGCCAGCAGTTCCCCCCTAGGGAGGGGGTACAATGAGCAGTTCTTC. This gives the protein CASSSPLGRGYNEQFF.

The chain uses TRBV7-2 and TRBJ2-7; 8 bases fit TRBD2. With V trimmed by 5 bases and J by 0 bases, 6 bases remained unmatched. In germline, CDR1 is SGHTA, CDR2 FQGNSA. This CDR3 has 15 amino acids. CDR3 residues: CASSAGSGSSYEQYF. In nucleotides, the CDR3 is TGTGCCAGCAGCGCCGGGAGCGGGAGCTCCTACGAGCAGTACTTC.